This entry is about one T cell receptor (beta chain). Its antigen remains unknown. Relative to the germline gene, one junction end is altered; a read error may explain this. The record originates from a study of tumor and adjacent non-tumor tissue in lung cancer. Background on the study: Samples averaged roughly 4.2 million productive TCRbeta reads each. Whole-study findings and limits: Patients with more diverse tumor TCRs had worse survival.

Per the germline V gene, CDR1 is MNHEY and CDR2 is SVGEGT. There are 18 residues in the CDR3. This sample's RNA came from whole unsorted tissue. This non-tumor lung sample came from over 3 cm beyond the tumor edge. TCRbeta libraries were built with three rounds of nested PCR, modified from ARM-PCR. Via MiXCR, TCRdb re-called the multiplex PCR reads, giving one row per CDR3 protein. The sample lists 100,000 or so distinct CDR3 sequences, 75% to 90% occurring once. The origin of this receptor is a man aged 55 to 69 with small cell lung cancer. The sequencing sample was made of distant non-tumor lung tissue. This chain connects TRBV6-2 or TRBV6-3 to TRBJ2-1; TRBD1 or TRBD2 may be the D gene (6 bases each). CDR3 sequence: CVSSYLPGAASRYNKQFF. The CDR3 nucleotides read TGTGTCAGCAGTTACCTCCCGGGGGCGGCTAGCCGATACAATAAGCAGTTCTTC.